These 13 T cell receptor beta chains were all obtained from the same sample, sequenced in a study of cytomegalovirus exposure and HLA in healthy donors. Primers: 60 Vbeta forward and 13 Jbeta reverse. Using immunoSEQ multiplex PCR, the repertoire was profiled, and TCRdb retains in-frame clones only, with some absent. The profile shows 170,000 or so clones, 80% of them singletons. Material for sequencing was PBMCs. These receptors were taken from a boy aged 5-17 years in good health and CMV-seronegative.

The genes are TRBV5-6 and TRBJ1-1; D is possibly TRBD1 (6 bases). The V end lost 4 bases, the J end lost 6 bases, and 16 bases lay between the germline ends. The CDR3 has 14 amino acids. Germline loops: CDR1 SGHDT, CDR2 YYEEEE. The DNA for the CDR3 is TGTGCCAGCAGCACTGAGGGGGATCTGGCTGAAGCTTTCTTT. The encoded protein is CASSTEGDLAEAFF.

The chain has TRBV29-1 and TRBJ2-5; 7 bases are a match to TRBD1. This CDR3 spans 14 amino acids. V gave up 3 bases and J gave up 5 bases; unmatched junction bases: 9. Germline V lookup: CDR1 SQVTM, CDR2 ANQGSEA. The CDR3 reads CSVENRGLRETQYF. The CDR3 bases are TGCAGCGTTGAGAACAGGGGCCTTCGGGAGACCCAGTACTTC. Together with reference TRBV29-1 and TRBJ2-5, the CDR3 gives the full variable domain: SAVISQKPSRDICQRGTSLTIQCQVDSQVTMMFWYRQQPGQSLTLIATANQGSEATYESGFVIDKFPISRPNLTFSTLTVSNMSPEDSSIYLCSVENRGLRETQYFGPGTRLLVL.

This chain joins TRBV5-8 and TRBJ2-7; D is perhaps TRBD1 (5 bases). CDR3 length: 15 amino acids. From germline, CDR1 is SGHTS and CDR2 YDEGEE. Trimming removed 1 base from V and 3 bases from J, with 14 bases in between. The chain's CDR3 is CASSLSRAGRYEQYF. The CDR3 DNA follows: TGTGCCAGCAGCTTGAGTCGGGCAGGGCGCTACGAGCAGTACTTC.

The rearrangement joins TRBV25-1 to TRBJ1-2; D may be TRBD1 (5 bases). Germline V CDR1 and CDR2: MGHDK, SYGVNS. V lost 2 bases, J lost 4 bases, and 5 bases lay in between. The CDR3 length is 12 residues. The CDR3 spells CASSEQGYGYTF. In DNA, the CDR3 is TGTGCCAGCAGTGAACAGGGCTATGGCTACACCTTC.

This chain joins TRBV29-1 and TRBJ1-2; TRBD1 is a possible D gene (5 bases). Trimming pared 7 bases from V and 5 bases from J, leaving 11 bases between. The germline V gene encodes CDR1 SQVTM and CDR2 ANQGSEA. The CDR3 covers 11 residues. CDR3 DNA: TGCAGCGCCTCGGGGGGTTATGGCTACACCTTC. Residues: CSASGGYGYTF.

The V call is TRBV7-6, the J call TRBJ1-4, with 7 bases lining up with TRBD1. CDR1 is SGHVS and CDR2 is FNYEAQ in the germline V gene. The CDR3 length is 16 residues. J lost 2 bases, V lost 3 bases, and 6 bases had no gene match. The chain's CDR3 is CASSLLPGQTNEKLFF. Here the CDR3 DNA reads TGTGCCAGCAGCTTGCTCCCGGGACAGACTAATGAAAAACTGTTTTTT.

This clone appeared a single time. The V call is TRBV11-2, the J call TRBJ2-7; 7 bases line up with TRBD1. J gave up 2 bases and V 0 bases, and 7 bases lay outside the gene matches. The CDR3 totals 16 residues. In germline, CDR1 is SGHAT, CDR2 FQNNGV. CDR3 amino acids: CASSLDPNRGTYEQYF. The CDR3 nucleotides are TGTGCCAGCAGCTTAGATCCCAACAGGGGTACCTACGAGCAGTACTTC.

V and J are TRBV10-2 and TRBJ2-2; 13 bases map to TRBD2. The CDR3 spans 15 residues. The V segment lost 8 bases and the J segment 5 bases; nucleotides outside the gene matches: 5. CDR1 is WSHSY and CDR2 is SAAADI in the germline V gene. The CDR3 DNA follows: TGCGCCAGCTCAGGACTAGCGGGAGAAACCGGGGAGCTGTTTTTT. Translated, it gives CASSGLAGETGELFF.

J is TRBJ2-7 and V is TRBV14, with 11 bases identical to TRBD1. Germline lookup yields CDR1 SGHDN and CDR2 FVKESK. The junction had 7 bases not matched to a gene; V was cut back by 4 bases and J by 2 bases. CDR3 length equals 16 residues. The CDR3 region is CASSLEGDRGTYEQYF. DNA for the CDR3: TGTGCCAGCAGCCTGGAAGGGGACAGGGGGACCTACGAGCAGTACTTC.

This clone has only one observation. The CDR3 DNA is TGCGCCAGCAGCCAACCGGACAGGGTCGGCTATGGCTACACCTTC. Translation: CASSQPDRVGYGYTF. This chain uses TRBV4-1 with TRBJ1-2; 8 bases fit TRBD1. The length of the CDR3 is 15 residues. After removal of 2 bases from V and 4 bases from J, the junction contained 6 bases not matched to a gene. The germline V gene has CDR1 MGHRA and CDR2 YSYEKL.

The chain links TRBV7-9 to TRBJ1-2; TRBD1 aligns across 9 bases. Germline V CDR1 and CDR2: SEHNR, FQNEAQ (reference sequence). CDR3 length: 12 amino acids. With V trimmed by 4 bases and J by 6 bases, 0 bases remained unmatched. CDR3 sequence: CASSWTGDGYTF. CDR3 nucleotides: TGTGCCAGCAGCTGGACAGGGGATGGCTACACCTTC.

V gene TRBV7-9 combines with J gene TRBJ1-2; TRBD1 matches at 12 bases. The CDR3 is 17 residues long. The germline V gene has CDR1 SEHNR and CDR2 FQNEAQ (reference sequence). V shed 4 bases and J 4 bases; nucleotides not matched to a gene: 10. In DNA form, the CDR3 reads TGTGCCAGCAGCTCGTCCCGGGACAGGGGGCACGGCTATGGCTACACCTTC. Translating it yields CASSSSRDRGHGYGYTF.

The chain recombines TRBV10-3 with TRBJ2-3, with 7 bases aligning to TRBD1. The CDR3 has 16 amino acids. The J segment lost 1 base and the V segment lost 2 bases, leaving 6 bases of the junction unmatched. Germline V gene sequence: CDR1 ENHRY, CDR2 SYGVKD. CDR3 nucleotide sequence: TGTGCCATCAGTGAGCCCGAGGGGGCTCGCACAGATACGCAGTATTTT. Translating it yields CAISEPEGARTDTQYF.